Below, 22 T cell receptor gamma chains from the same sample are listed, as sequenced in a study of gammadelta T cells in human blood. TCRdb called clones anew from the RT-PCR reads with CATT. The data show approximately 600 gamma-chain clones, 3.4% seen once. Sequencing was done on a sample of non-Vgamma9Vdelta2 gamma-delta T cells from adult blood. All receptors derive from a human donor.

This clone came up a few times. For this DNA, TCRdb reports the protein of a much larger clone, which diverges at residue 4, most likely from a read error; the protein presented here is translated directly from the DNA. This rearrangement joins TRGV2 to TRGJP2. The CDR3 spans 13 residues. The germline CDR1 and CDR2 sequences are EGSNGY and YDSYNSKV. The CDR3 loop is CATLDGLDWIKTF. The CDR3 coding sequence is TGTGCCACCTTGGACGGGCTTGATTGGATCAAGACGTTT.

This clone is large by share. V gene TRGV3 combines with J gene TRGJ1 or TRGJ2. Germline CDR1 and CDR2: VTNTFY and YDVSTARD (reference sequence). The CDR3 loop spans 15 amino acids. J lost 12 bases, V lost 0 bases, and 17 bases had no gene match. CDR3 sequence: CATWDRPPFRWGKLF. CDR3 DNA sequence: TGTGCCACCTGGGACAGGCCCCCCTTCCGTTGGGGGAAACTCTTT.

This clone is classed as medium-sized. The J gene is TRGJ1 or TRGJ2, the V gene TRGV4. Per the germline V gene, CDR1 is EGSTGY and CDR2 is YDSYTSSV. The CDR3 loop spans 12 amino acids. The junction had 2 bases not matched to a gene; V was cut back by 0 bases and J by 6 bases. CDR3 sequence: CATWDGFYKKLF. The CDR3 nucleotides read TGTGCCACCTGGGATGGGTTTTATAAGAAACTCTTT.

Sample share makes this clone large. V is TRGV10 and J is TRGJP1. Being an ORF, TRGV10 has a function that is uncertain. The CDR3 is 15 residues long. V dropped 8 bases and J dropped 5; count of bases not matched to a gene: 12. The CDR3 here is CAAWDPPSTGWFKIF. DNA for the CDR3: TGTGCTGCGTGGGATCCTCCCTCGACTGGTTGGTTCAAGATATTT.

This clone counts as large (0.1 to 1%). The rearrangement uses TRGV3 and TRGJ1 or TRGJ2. CDR1 and CDR2 from the germline V gene are VTNTFY and YDVSTARD (reference sequence). V trimming: 0 bases; J trimming: 2 bases; junction bases outside the gene matches: 4. There are 14 residues in the CDR3. The CDR3 sequence is CATWDRPHYYKKLF. The CDR3 region has the DNA TGTGCCACCTGGGACAGGCCGCATTATTATAAGAAACTCTTT.

Only a few counts were recorded for this clone. Given a far larger clone just one base away, this is likely a sequencing read error. The chain links TRGV9 to TRGJ1 or TRGJ2. Germline matching of the DNA provided the J gene here, since TCRdb leaves it blank. The CDR3 has 13 amino acids. Germline lookup yields CDR1 GITISATS and CDR2 ISYDGTV (reference sequence). The junction had 7 bases not matched to a gene; V was cut back by 6 bases and J by 2 bases. CDR3 bases: TGTGCCTTGTGGTCATCGTATTATTATAAGAAACTCTTT. Translated, it gives CALWSSYYYKKLF.

This clone is medium-sized by share. The chain is built from TRGV8 and TRGJ1 or TRGJ2. V lost 3 bases to trimming and J lost 7 bases; unmatched junction nucleotides: 15. The CDR3 runs 15 residues. Germline-derived CDR1 and CDR2 are VENAVY and YDSYNSRV. The CDR3 protein is CATWDFFGGWYKKLF. The CDR3 DNA sequence: TGTGCCACCTGGGATTTCTTCGGGGGTTGGTATAAGAAACTCTTT.

Turning to this clone: The protein given by TCRdb reflects a much larger clone and differs at residue 6 from this DNA's translation, likely from a read error; the protein shown is the DNA's translation. V usage is TRGV9 and J usage is TRGJ1 or TRGJ2. CDR3 size: 12 residues. From germline, CDR1 is GITISATS and CDR2 ISYDGTV (reference sequence). The V and J ends lost 2 bases and 6 bases, in that order; junction bases with no gene match: 4. CDR3 bases: TGTGCCTTGTGGGAGGGCCGTTATAAGAAACTCTTT. Its translation is CALWEGRYKKLF.

In its sample, this clone was seen a few times. A much larger clone differs from this one at a single base, so this may be a read error. The J gene is TRGJ1 or TRGJ2, the V gene TRGV5. The germline V gene has CDR1 VINAFY and CDR2 YDVSNSKD. CDR3 length: 14 amino acids. The CDR3 coding sequence is TGTGCCACCTGGGACCGTCAGGGATATTATAAGAATCTCTTT. Protein sequence: CATWDRQGYYKNLF.

As concerns this clone: The TCRdb protein, from a much larger clone, departs from this DNA's translation at residue 5, likely by read error; the protein shown derives from the DNA. The V gene is TRGV9, the J gene TRGJ1 or TRGJ2. This CDR3 spans 13 amino acids. Germline V gene lookup returns CDR1 GITISATS and CDR2 ISYDGTV (reference sequence). J gave up 2 bases and V 5 bases, and 6 bases lay outside the gene matches. The CDR3 region has the DNA TGTGCCTTGTGGGCGTCGTATTATTATAAGAAACTCTTT. Translated, it gives CALWASYYYKKLF.

Sample share makes this clone large (0.1 to 1%). The rearrangement uses TRGV8 and TRGJ1 or TRGJ2. The CDR3 sequence is 12 residues long. CDR1 VENAVY and CDR2 YDSYNSRV come from the germline V gene. V was clipped by 2 bases and J by 7 bases; unmatched bases: 5. The CDR3 sequence: CATWDMAYKKLF. The CDR3 DNA reads as TGTGCCACCTGGGATATGGCATATAAGAAACTCTTT.

In its sample, this clone is large (0.1 to 1%). V and J are TRGV4 and TRGJ1 or TRGJ2. V was pared by 0 bases and J by 9 bases, with 11 bases of the junction left unmatched. This CDR3 has 14 residues. Germline assignment: CDR1 EGSTGY and CDR2 YDSYTSSV. CDR3 sequence reads: CATWDGPGRPKKLF. In nucleotides, the CDR3 is TGTGCCACCTGGGATGGGCCTGGGAGGCCTAAGAAACTCTTT.

This clone is judged large (0.1 to 1%). The chain recombines TRGV8 with TRGJ1 or TRGJ2. Germline V gives CDR1 VENAVY, CDR2 YDSYNSRV. V dropped 0 bases and J dropped 2; count of bases not matched to a gene: 7. The CDR3 length is 15 residues. Here the CDR3 reads CATWDRQLDYYKKLF. As DNA, the CDR3 is TGTGCCACCTGGGATAGGCAGTTGGATTATTATAAGAAACTCTTT.

This clone is categorized as large. The chain carries TRGV4 and TRGJP2. The CDR3 totals 18 residues. Germline V gene lookup returns CDR1 EGSTGY and CDR2 YDSYTSSV. Unmatched junction bases numbered 15, after V lost 5 bases and J lost 0 bases. The CDR3 protein is CATWGLICLNSSDWIKTF. For the CDR3, the DNA is TGTGCCACCTGGGGATTAATTTGCTTAAATAGTAGTGATTGGATCAAGACGTTT.

In this sample, this clone is medium-sized. The chain has TRGV2 and TRGJ1 or TRGJ2. V lost 3 bases and J lost 3; bases outside the gene matches: 8. This CDR3 has 14 amino acids. The germline CDR1 and CDR2 sequences are EGSNGY and YDSYNSKV. CDR3 sequence: CATWDRRLYYKKLF. In DNA, the CDR3 is TGTGCCACCTGGGACCGCCGCCTTTATTATAAGAAACTCTTT.

This clone occurred a few times. The V and J genes are TRGV2 and TRGJ1 or TRGJ2. With 0 bases clipped from V and 3 bases from J, the junction kept 8 bases outside the gene matches. The CDR3 sequence is 15 residues long. Germline V CDR1 and CDR2: EGSNGY, YDSYNSKV. DNA for the CDR3: TGTGCCACCTGGGACGGGCCTGGATTTTATTATAAGAAACTCTTT. Translating gives CATWDGPGFYYKKLF.

This clone appeared a few times. With a much larger clone just one base away, this may be a read error. The identical CDR3 is also encoded by other nucleotide sequences in the sample. The genes are TRGV5 and TRGJ1 or TRGJ2. V gave up 1 base and J gave up 6 bases; unmatched junction bases: 6. Germline lookup yields CDR1 VINAFY and CDR2 YDVSNSKD. This CDR3 has 13 residues. The CDR3: CATWDRLPYKKLF. The CDR3 nucleotides read TGTGCCACCTGGGACAGACTTCCTTATAAGAAACTCTTT.

This clone is large within its sample. The J gene is TRGJ1 or TRGJ2, the V gene TRGV2. J gave up 0 bases and V 0 bases, and 11 bases lay outside the gene matches. Germline assignment: CDR1 EGSNGY and CDR2 YDSYNSKV. The length of the CDR3 is 17 residues. CDR3 loop: CATWDGRSSENYYKKLF. The CDR3, as DNA: TGTGCCACCTGGGACGGGCGGAGTAGTGAGAATTATTATAAGAAACTCTTT.

By its share, this clone is large. The V call is TRGV5, the J call TRGJ1 or TRGJ2. There are 13 residues in the CDR3. Germline V CDR1 and CDR2: VINAFY, YDVSNSKD. With V trimmed by 5 bases and J by 3 bases, 7 bases remained unmatched. This chain's CDR3 is CATWGNAYYKKLF. The CDR3, as DNA: TGTGCCACCTGGGGCAACGCTTATTATAAGAAACTCTTT.

This clone is large in the sample. The chain couples TRGV8 to TRGJ1 or TRGJ2. The ends lost 2 bases at V and 5 bases at J; junction bases unmatched: 3. The CDR3 has 12 amino acids. CDR1 is VENAVY, CDR2 YDSYNSRV, per germline. CDR3 in amino acids: CATWDKHYKKLF. The CDR3 bases are TGTGCCACCTGGGATAAACATTATAAGAAACTCTTT.

Sample share makes this clone large (0.1 to 1%). The chain is built from TRGV5 and TRGJ1 or TRGJ2. V was clipped by 1 base and J by 9 bases; unmatched bases: 6. The germline V gene encodes CDR1 VINAFY and CDR2 YDVSNSKD. CDR3 length: 12 residues. Here the CDR3 DNA reads TGTGCCACCTGGGACAGCCTCCGTAAGAAACTCTTT. Its translation is CATWDSLRKKLF.

V and J are TRGV8 and TRGJ1 or TRGJ2. Losses at the gene ends were 5 bases for V and 0 bases for J; bases not matched to a gene: 4. The CDR3 is 13 amino acids. CDR1 is VENAVY, CDR2 YDSYNSRV, per germline. The CDR3 coding sequence is TGTGCCACCTGGGGAATGAATTATTATAAGAAACTCTTT. Translated, it gives CATWGMNYYKKLF.